These 9 T cell receptor beta chains originate from one sample sequenced in a study of T cell responses to AZD1222 COVID-19 vaccine. Assay: immunoSEQ multiplex PCR; the TCRdb copy retains only in-frame clones and omits some. This table has 85,000 to 130,000 clones, 93% appearing once. The sample was peripheral blood, taken on day 0 of AZD1222 vaccination. All receptors derive from an adult in good health.

The rearrangement uses TRBV7-9 and TRBJ1-1, with 9 bases identical to TRBD1. V dropped 5 bases and J dropped 2; count of bases not matched to a gene: 15. The germline V gene encodes CDR1 SEHNR and CDR2 FQNEAQ (reference sequence). The CDR3 has 18 residues. CDR3 in DNA: TGTGCCAGCAGCCCTTGGCTTGGGACAGGGTCAAAAAACACTGAAGCTTTCTTT. It specifies CASSPWLGTGSKNTEAFF.

In its sample, this clone was seen a few times. CDR3 region: CASSYRGQGYEQYF. The DNA for the CDR3 is TGTGCCAGCAGTTACAGGGGACAGGGCTACGAGCAGTACTTC. The chain joins TRBV6-5 to TRBJ2-7, with 9 bases identical to TRBD1. Germline loops: CDR1 MNHEY, CDR2 SVGAGI. This CDR3 region has 14 residues. After removal of 2 bases from V and 3 bases from J, the junction contained 2 bases not matched to a gene.

This chain uses TRBV18 with TRBJ2-5; D uncertain. V was cut by 0 bases and J by 5 bases, with 7 bases left in between. This CDR3 spans 13 amino acids. The V gene's germline CDR1 is KGHSH and CDR2 LQKENI. The CDR3 DNA reads TGTGCCAGCTCACCACCAGTCCCGGAGACCCAGTACTTC. As protein: CASSPPVPETQYF.

This clone was seen just once. This sequence joins TRBV2 and TRBJ2-7, with TRBD1 matching 7 bases. Germline V CDR1 and CDR2: SNHLY, FYNNEI. V was pared by 6 bases and J by 3 bases, with 11 bases of the junction left unmatched. The CDR3 extends over 15 amino acids. The CDR3 DNA reads as TGTGCCAGCAGACCCGGACAGGTTGGGGACTACGAGCAGTACTTC. This gives the protein CASRPGQVGDYEQYF.

The V gene is TRBV2, the J gene TRBJ1-2; 7 nucleotides match TRBD1. CDR1 and CDR2 from the germline V gene are SNHLY and FYNNEI. The V and J ends lost 8 bases and 6 bases, in that order; junction bases with no gene match: 6. CDR3 length equals 12 residues. The CDR3, as DNA: TGTGCCAGCCAGGGGGGAGGGGATGGCTACACCTTC. It encodes CASQGGGDGYTF. The whole variable domain, filled in from reference TRBV2 and TRBJ1-2, reads EPEVTQTPSHQVTQMGQEVILRCVPISNHLYFYWYRQILGQKVEFLVSFYNNEISEKSEIFDDQFSVERPDGSNFTLKIRSTKLEDSAMYFCASQGGGDGYTFGSGTRLTVV.

For this clone: The sample contains more than one DNA sequence encoding this CDR3. The J gene is TRBJ1-1, the V gene TRBV2; D possibly corresponds to TRBD1 (5 bases). This CDR3 has 13 amino acids. Trimming stripped 4 bases from V and 1 base from J, with 7 bases between. The germline CDR1 and CDR2 sequences are SNHLY and FYNNEI. CDR3 coding DNA: TGTGCCAGCAGTGGAGACAGGAACACTGAAGCTTTCTTT. Residues: CASSGDRNTEAFF.

This clone was observed once. J is TRBJ2-7 and V is TRBV19, with D tentatively TRBD1 or TRBD2 (5 bases each). Trimming cost V 7 bases and J 4 bases, with 17 bases left between them. The CDR3 is 14 residues long. Looked up from germline, CDR1 is LNHDA and CDR2 is SQIVND (reference sequence). CDR3 amino acids: CASTPGPGPYEQYF. The CDR3 DNA reads TGTGCCAGTACCCCGGGACCCGGACCGTACGAGCAGTACTTC.

The count of this clone is one. The rearrangement joins TRBV27 to TRBJ1-1; D ambiguous. V was shortened by 1 base and J by 1 base, with 10 bases between the two germline ends. The germline CDR1 and CDR2 sequences are MNHEY and SMNVEV (reference sequence). The CDR3 contains 15 residues. CDR3 coding DNA: TGTGCCAGCAGTTTATATTGGGGAAGGAACACTGAAGCTTTCTTT. Residues: CASSLYWGRNTEAFF.

This chain connects TRBV19 to TRBJ2-1; 7 nucleotides line up with TRBD2. The CDR3 covers 16 residues. Germline V gene sequence: CDR1 LNHDA, CDR2 SQIVND (reference sequence). After removal of 3 bases from V and 1 base from J, the junction contained 6 bases not matched to a gene. Written as DNA, the CDR3 is TGTGCCAGTAGTATTCCGGCTAGCGGTTCCTACAATGAGCAGTTCTTC. Its protein product is CASSIPASGSYNEQFF.